This passage covers 15 T cell receptor beta chains from one sample sequenced in a study of OX40 agonist ivuxolimab in advanced cancers. Assay used: immunoSEQ multiplex PCR; TCRdb lists only in-frame clones, some missing. The data show around 80,000 clones, roughly 86% seen once. Sequenced material: CD4+ or CD8+ T cells sorted from blood, taken in a trial of the OX40 agonist ivuxolimab. These receptors came from an adult with an advanced solid tumor such as melanoma, head and neck, liver or kidney cancer.

The chain uses TRBV30 and TRBJ2-2, with TRBD2 as a possible D gene (5 bases). V was cut by 5 bases and J by 4 bases, with 8 bases left in between. The CDR3 is 12 residues long. The germline V gene encodes CDR1 GTSNPN and CDR2 SVGIG (reference sequence). The CDR3 protein is CAWGRGTGELFF. The CDR3 bases are TGTGCCTGGGGTCGGGGCACCGGGGAGCTGTTTTTT.

The J gene is TRBJ1-1, the V gene TRBV21-1; the DNA was not compared with TRBD1, the D call given in the table. TRBV21-1 is noted as a pseudogene. The CDR3 contains 16 residues. CDR3 nucleotides: TGTGCCAGCAGCAAAGCGCTCGAGCAGGGAAACACTGAAGCTTTCTTT. Amino acid sequence: CASSKALEQGNTEAFF.

The chain links TRBV30 to TRBJ1-2, with D maybe TRBD1 (5 bases). The CDR3 is 14 amino acids. Deletions cut 7 bases from V and 0 bases from J, with 15 bases between. The germline V gene has CDR1 GTSNPN and CDR2 SVGIG (reference sequence). CDR3 sequence reads: CASPRQISNYGYTF. For the CDR3, the DNA is TGTGCCTCCCCCCGACAGATTTCTAACTATGGCTACACCTTC.

The rearrangement uses TRBV7-3 and TRBJ2-1, with TRBD1 matching over 9 bases. This CDR3 has 14 amino acids. V shed 5 bases and J 4 bases; nucleotides not matched to a gene: 3. CDR1 is SGHTA, CDR2 FQGTGA, per germline. CDR3 bases: TGTGCCAGCAGCACCGGGACAGGGTACAATGAGCAGTTCTTC. Its protein is CASSTGTGYNEQFF.

In DNA, the CDR3 is TGTGCCAGCAGTGGGGACAGGGGAGATAATTCACCCCTCCACTTT. Residues: CASSGDRGDNSPLHF. The chain links TRBV6-5 to TRBJ1-6, with 10 bases that match TRBD1. Trimming cost V 5 bases and J 5 bases; bases outside gene matches: 3. The CDR3 totals 15 residues. Germline V gene sequence: CDR1 MNHEY, CDR2 SVGAGI.

This chain uses TRBV19 with TRBJ1-5; D not certain. Germline V gene data show CDR1 as LNHDA and CDR2 as SQIVND (reference sequence). V was clipped by 2 bases and J by 5 bases, with 7 bases between them. The CDR3 covers 13 residues. This CDR3 reads CASSIRADQPQHF. CDR3 nucleotide sequence: TGTGCCAGTAGTATAAGGGCGGATCAGCCCCAGCATTTT. The complete variable domain, with remaining parts taken from reference TRBV19 and TRBJ1-5, reads DGGITQSPKYLFRKEGQNVTLSCEQNLNHDAMYWYRQDPGQGLRLIYYSQIVNDFQKGDIAEGYSVSREKKESFPLTVTSAQKNPTAFYLCASSIRADQPQHFGDGTRLSIL.

The V gene is TRBV19, the J gene TRBJ2-3, with D possibly matching TRBD2 (6 bases). Trimming took 7 bases from V and 4 from J, leaving 21 bases between them. CDR3 length: 16 amino acids. Germline values: CDR1 LNHDA, CDR2 SQIVND (reference sequence). The CDR3 bases are TGTGCCAGTACCAATTTGGGGGGACTTAGTGCAGATACGCAGTATTTT. Encoded protein: CASTNLGGLSADTQYF.

The CDR3 nucleotides are TGCGCCAGCAGCGCTGAAGGGGCAGAGACCCAGTACTTC. Encoded protein: CASSAEGAETQYF. The chain combines TRBV5-1 with TRBJ2-5; tentative D call: TRBD1 (5 bases). Trimming took 4 bases from V and 4 from J, leaving 11 bases between them. This CDR3 is 13 amino acids long. The germline CDR1 and CDR2 sequences are SGHRS and YFSETQ.

The chain is built from TRBV9 and TRBJ1-6; D uncertain. Trimming removed 4 bases from V and 7 bases from J, with 15 bases in between. Germline loops: CDR1 SGDLS, CDR2 YYNGEE. The CDR3 has 15 amino acids. The CDR3 protein is CASSSRDYLNSPLHF. For the CDR3, the DNA is TGTGCCAGCAGCTCTCGCGACTATCTAAATTCACCCCTCCACTTT.

The chain is built from TRBV11-2 and TRBJ2-5, with a possible D match to TRBD2 (6 bases). Germline V gene sequence: CDR1 SGHAT, CDR2 FQNNGV. V lost 5 bases to trimming and J lost 5 bases, with 15 bases between them. This CDR3 has 14 residues. The CDR3 here is CASSENSGPETQYF. The CDR3 DNA follows: TGTGCCAGCAGCGAGAATAGCGGCCCGGAGACCCAGTACTTC.

The chain recombines TRBV10-2 with TRBJ2-3; 11 bases match TRBD2. After removal of 6 bases from V and 5 bases from J, the junction contained 7 bases not matched to a gene. The CDR3 has 15 amino acids. Germline CDR1 reads WSHSY; CDR2 reads SAAADI. In DNA, the CDR3 is TGCGCCAGCAGCGAGATAGCGGGGGGGCGAGATACGCAGTATTTT. Amino acid sequence: CASSEIAGGRDTQYF.

The chain joins TRBV7-2 to TRBJ1-5, with 8 bases that match TRBD1. The CDR3 contains 13 residues. The V segment lost 5 bases and the J segment 5 bases; nucleotides outside the gene matches: 2. Germline assignment: CDR1 SGHTA and CDR2 FQGNSA. The CDR3 protein is CASSQQGDQPQHF. CDR3 DNA: TGTGCCAGCAGCCAACAGGGGGATCAGCCCCAGCATTTT.

This rearrangement joins TRBV7-3 to TRBJ2-3; 8 bases match TRBD2. This CDR3 is 15 amino acids long. V gave up 5 bases and J gave up 0 bases; unmatched junction bases: 4. The V gene's germline CDR1 is SGHTA and CDR2 FQGTGA. The CDR3 DNA reads as TGTGCCAGCAGCAGTCGGGGGGGAAGCACAGATACGCAGTATTTT. This codes for CASSSRGGSTDTQYF.

J is TRBJ2-7 and V is TRBV27; D call uncertain. This CDR3 region has 13 residues. The V and J ends lost 2 bases and 3 bases respectively, with 8 bases between them. Germline CDR1 MNHEY, CDR2 SMNVEV (reference sequence). CDR3 nucleotide sequence: TGTGCCAGCAGTTTACGCGGAGACTACGAGCAGTACTTC. This codes for CASSLRGDYEQYF.

The chain couples TRBV7-3 to TRBJ2-1; 10 bases line up with TRBD2. The CDR3 extends over 15 amino acids. The V and J ends lost 5 bases and 2 bases, in that order; junction bases with no gene match: 3. Germline CDR1 and CDR2: SGHTA and FQGTGA. This CDR3 is CASSAGLAAYNEQFF. In DNA form, the CDR3 reads TGTGCCAGCAGCGCCGGACTAGCGGCCTACAATGAGCAGTTCTTC.